This T cell receptor (beta chain) was sequenced during a study of regulatory T cells in long-lasting Graves disease. The time point denotes: newly diagnosed GD, antithyroid drugs for less than 3 months. From RNA extracted from PBMCs, the TCR library was made. The CDR3 extends over 14 amino acids. Trimming removed 6 bases from V and 6 bases from J; junction bases left unmatched: 10. In germline, CDR1 is SGHRS, CDR2 YFSETQ. Construction of the TCR beta libraries employed iRepertoire HTBI primers in conjunction with Arm-PCR of CDR3 regions. TCRdb reprocessed the multiplex PCR reads with MiXCR, giving one entry per CDR3 protein. The sample lists 440,000 or so distinct CDR3 sequences, roughly 17% occurring once. This clonotype has just a few counts. The sample was also linked to a second study, of T cells in Graves' hyperthyroidism and ophthalmopathy. That work contributes: Clonotypes that were expanded in thyroid above 0.001 mostly appeared in blood too.

The sample here was peripheral blood mononuclear cells (PBMCs), taken at new diagnosis, from a patient treated with antithyroid drugs. The sequence came from a woman aged 25-40 years with Graves disease. The chain joins TRBV5-1 to TRBJ1-2; 8 nucleotides match TRBD1. Here the CDR3 reads CASNRDRRGNGYTF. CDR3 nucleotides: TGCGCCAGCAACCGGGACAGGCGAGGAAATGGCTACACCTTC.